One T cell receptor beta chain is described in this entry. V was pared by 4 bases and J by 5 bases, with 8 bases between. The CDR3 loop spans 12 amino acids. From germline, CDR1 is LGHDT and CDR2 YNNKEL (reference sequence). The sample is drawn from a study of blood T cell repertoires in COVID-19. Study background: From the United States, Italy and Spain came samples of acute and convalescent COVID-19. The cDNA or gDNA used as material had been derived from T cells, B-cell-depleted T cells, or PBMCs.

The authors' processing: For nucleated cells, counts were estimated from reference gene primer amplification. Produced via immunoSEQ multiplex PCR; TCRdb's table is partial and in-frame only. The D gene and trimming were derived from the DNA, and the V and J assignments and clone size from that table. The sample consists of over 200,000 clones, 70% to 90% of them appearing once. The participants were between about 18 and 89 years old and came from about two dozen US areas. V gene TRBV3-1 (or the pseudogene TRBV3-2) combines with J gene TRBJ1-2, with D perhaps matching TRBD1 (5 bases). The TCR comes from a woman aged 25 to 39 who had been exposed to COVID-19. The source material was PBMCs or T cells enriched from blood (not recorded which). CDR3 bases: TGTGCCAGCAGCCTATCAGGGTATGGCTACACCTTC. This sequence encodes CASSLSGYGYTF.